Following are 2 T cell receptor beta chains from one sample sequenced in a study of blood T cell repertoires in COVID-19. Sequencing used immunoSEQ multiplex PCR; TCRdb keeps in-frame clones, though not all of them. The data contain some 28,000 clones, around four fifths of them seen just once; the ten biggest clones take up over 30%. The material sequenced was peripheral blood. The receptors shown here come from a man between 70 and 80 years old with acute or convalescent COVID-19.

This clone was found a few times. The gene calls are TRBV29-1 and TRBJ2-7; possibly TRBD1 for D (6 bases). The CDR3 totals 13 residues. Trimming took off 4 bases at V and 3 bases at J, with 13 bases between the two ends. CDR1 is SQVTM and CDR2 is ANQGSEA in the germline V gene. CDR3 coding DNA: TGCAGCGTTGTCAGACAGGAAGACTACGAGCAGTACTTC. Protein: CSVVRQEDYEQYF.

The chain uses TRBV10-3 and TRBJ2-5; the D gene is possibly TRBD2 (6 bases). Trimming removed 8 bases at V and 3 bases at J, with 22 bases between. The CDR3 is 16 residues long. Germline V gene lookup returns CDR1 ENHRY and CDR2 SYGVKD. The CDR3 reads CAIGRGDSGQEETQYF. The CDR3 DNA is TGTGCCATCGGTAGGGGTGATAGCGGACAAGAAGAGACCCAGTACTTC.